This is a list of T cell receptor beta chains from one sample in a study of identical twins. TCRdb reprocessed the 5' RACE reads with MiXCR, giving one entry per CDR3 protein. The sample contains about 240,000 distinct CDR3 sequences, about 13% of which appear only once. The data also belong to a second study, concerning yellow fever vaccine responses in identical twins.

Material for sequencing was memory (CD45RO+) T cells sorted from blood. The receptors here all came from a woman aged 18-30 years in good health. CDR3s include the opening cysteine and the closing phenylalanine or tryptophan. D genes are given only for firm matches. Rows may omit the clone size; those that give it use once, few, many or a size class.

>TRBJ2-3|.|.|TRBV20-1
CCARAPRQRSTDTQYF
TGCTGTGCTAGAGCCCCCCGGCAGCGGAGCACAGATACGCAGTATTTT
>TRBJ2-2|.|few|TRBV5-1
CASSLGGGTDGELFF
TGCGCCAGCAGCTTGGGAGGCGGGACTGACGGGGAGCTGTTTTTT
>TRBJ2-7|.|few|TRBV20-1
CSARTPDGSYEQYF
TGCAGTGCTAGAACTCCGGACGGTTCCTACGAGCAGTACTTC
>TRBJ2-1|.|.|TRBV28
CASSFRSGRGNEQFF
TGTGCCAGCAGTTTTCGGTCAGGTCGCGGGAATGAGCAGTTCTTC
>TRBJ2-2|TRBD2|few|TRBV4-3
CASSQGFGAGGNTGELFF
TGCGCCAGCAGCCAAGGGTTTGGAGCGGGAGGGAACACCGGGGAGCTGTTTTTT
>TRBJ1-1|.|many|TRBV19
CASQTRGGEAFF
TGTGCCAGCCAAACCCGGGGCGGTGAAGCTTTCTTT
>TRBJ2-7|.|.|TRBV28
CASHSNPHEQYF
TGTGCCAGCCACAGCAACCCCCACGAGCAGTACTTC
>TRBJ2-2|TRBD2|many|TRBV20-1
CSAREGTSGDTGELFF
TGCAGTGCTAGAGAAGGGACTAGCGGAGACACCGGGGAGCTGTTTTTT
>TRBJ1-1|TRBD1|many|TRBV3-1
CASSQATGEAFF
TGTGCCAGCAGCCAAGCGACAGGGGAAGCTTTCTTT
>TRBJ1-4|TRBD1|few|TRBV12-3/TRBV12-4
CASSPTGGREKLFF
TGTGCCAGCAGTCCGACAGGGGGGCGGGAAAAACTGTTTTTT
>TRBJ2-7|TRBD2|.|TRBV6-1
CASSEPSWEGLATPLYEQYF
TGTGCCAGCAGTGAACCATCGTGGGAGGGCTTAGCTACCCCACTTTACGAGCAGTACTTC
>TRBJ2-4|.|.|TRBV11-2
CASSPPTLIAKNIQYF
TGTGCCAGCAGCCCCCCGACATTAATAGCCAAAAACATTCAGTACTTC
>TRBJ2-1|TRBD2|many|TRBV18
CASSNSGSSYNEQFF
TGTGCCAGCTCAAATAGCGGGAGCTCCTACAATGAGCAGTTCTTC
>TRBJ1-1|TRBD1|.|TRBV6-8
CAIQGGNTEAFF
TGTGCCATCCAGGGGGGGAACACTGAAGCTTTCTTT
>TRBJ2-2|TRBD2|.|TRBV12-3/TRBV12-4
CASSPRVSGGLSPYTGELFF
TGTGCCAGCAGTCCCCGGGTTAGCGGGGGCCTATCGCCCTACACCGGGGAGCTGTTTTTT
>TRBJ1-2|TRBD1|many|TRBV5-1
CASNRQGTYGYTF
TGCGCCAGCAACCGACAGGGTACCTATGGCTACACCTTC
>TRBJ2-3|TRBD2|few|TRBV11-1
CASRGRLAAHGDTQYF
TGTGCCAGCAGAGGACGACTAGCGGCCCACGGGGATACGCAGTATTTT
>TRBJ2-7|TRBD1|.|TRBV4-3
CASSQRTGYEQYF
TGCGCCAGCAGCCAACGGACAGGGTACGAGCAGTACTTC
>TRBJ2-7|.|.|TRBV7-9
CASSLTSTYEQYF
TGTGCCAGCAGCTTAACTTCGACCTACGAGCAGTACTTC
>TRBJ2-3|.|many|TRBV10-2
CASSVGDTQYF
TGCGCCAGCAGTGTCGGAGATACGCAGTATTTT
>TRBJ2-1|.|.|TRBV9
CASSVVGGEQFF
TGTGCCAGCAGCGTAGTAGGAGGTGAGCAGTTCTTC
>TRBJ1-5|.|few|TRBV5-1
CASSLGADQPQHF
TGCGCCAGCAGCTTGGGGGCTGATCAGCCCCAGCATTTT
>TRBJ2-1|.|.|TRBV7-3
CASSFSQASNVEQFF
TGTGCCAGCAGCTTCTCTCAGGCTAGCAACGTTGAGCAGTTCTTC
>TRBJ1-1|.|many|TRBV7-6
CASSFGRGTEAFF
TGTGCCAGCAGCTTTGGCAGGGGCACTGAAGCTTTCTTT
>TRBJ1-2|.|.|TRBV7-2
CASKKGGDGYTF
TGTGCCAGCAAAAAGGGGGGAGATGGCTACACCTTC
>TRBJ2-5|.|.|TRBV7-2
CASSQTVVSQETQYF
TGTGCCAGCAGCCAAACTGTCGTGTCTCAAGAGACCCAGTACTTC
>TRBJ2-1|TRBD2|few|TRBV18
CASSPRLANEQFF
TGTGCCAGCTCACCGAGACTAGCGAATGAGCAGTTCTTC
>TRBJ2-1|.|few|TRBV5-1
CASRPTSSSYNEQFF
TGCGCCAGCAGGCCCACTTCTAGCTCCTACAATGAGCAGTTCTTC
>TRBJ1-5|.|few|TRBV7-2
CASSLGGHSNQPQHF
TGTGCCAGCAGCTTGGGTGGACATAGCAATCAGCCCCAGCATTTT
>TRBJ2-5|TRBD2|few|TRBV7-2
CASSLMPSGRGWETQYF
TGTGCCAGCAGCTTAATGCCTAGCGGGAGGGGCTGGGAGACCCAGTACTTC
>TRBJ2-1|TRBD2|many|TRBV28
CASSARSGNYNEQFF
TGTGCCAGCAGCGCCAGGAGCGGGAACTACAATGAGCAGTTCTTC
>TRBJ1-1|TRBD1|.|TRBV11-1
CASGKTGAYNTEAFF
TGTGCCAGCGGCAAGACAGGGGCCTACAACACTGAAGCTTTCTTT
>TRBJ2-7|.|.|TRBV5-1
CASSPDGGRSYEQYF
TGCGCCAGCAGCCCGGACGGGGGGCGCTCCTACGAGCAGTACTTC
>TRBJ2-7|TRBD2|.|TRBV5-5
CASSSTGLAGLSSYEQYF
TGTGCCAGCAGCTCGACGGGACTAGCGGGCCTCAGCTCCTACGAGCAGTACTTC
>TRBJ2-2|TRBD1|few|TRBV11-2
CASSQDRAAGELFF
TGTGCCAGCAGCCAGGACAGGGCGGCCGGGGAGCTGTTTTTT
>TRBJ2-3|.|.|TRBV7-2
CASSSSGTLGTQYF
TGTGCCAGCAGCTCTTCCGGGACTCTTGGTACGCAGTATTTT
>TRBJ2-6|.|.|TRBV10-2
CASGALRANVLTF
TGCGCCAGCGGGGCATTAAGGGCCAACGTCCTGACTTTC
>TRBJ2-1|TRBD1|.|TRBV10-3
CAISGDRNYNEQFF
TGTGCCATCAGTGGGGACAGAAACTACAATGAGCAGTTCTTC
>TRBJ2-7|TRBD1|.|TRBV4-1
CASSQFADRNSYEQYF
TGCGCCAGCAGCCAATTCGCGGACAGGAACTCCTACGAGCAGTACTTC
>TRBJ2-7|TRBD1|.|TRBV11-2
CASSLEGQGTRREQYF
TGTGCCAGCAGCTTAGAGGGACAGGGTACCAGAAGGGAGCAGTACTTC
>TRBJ2-1|.|.|TRBV12-3/TRBV12-4
CASSSKSASYNEQFF
TGTGCCAGCAGTTCCAAATCTGCCTCCTACAATGAGCAGTTCTTC
>TRBJ2-2|TRBD2|few|TRBV29-1
CSVGGTSGTGLNTGELFF
TGCAGCGTTGGGGGGACTAGCGGGACGGGATTGAACACCGGGGAGCTGTTTTTT
>TRBJ1-1|TRBD1|.|TRBV10-3
CAISSTGATEAFF
TGTGCCATCAGTTCAACAGGGGCCACTGAAGCTTTCTTT
>TRBJ2-2|TRBD1|many|TRBV5-1
CASSLRTGDTGELFF
TGCGCCAGCAGCTTGAGGACAGGCGACACCGGGGAGCTGTTTTTT